The rows below give T cell receptor beta chains drawn from one sample of a study of technical replicates of blood from several donors. The method was immunoSEQ multiplex PCR; TCRdb's version includes in-frame clones alone and lacks a portion of them. In the table there are tens of thousands of clones, roughly 92% of which are singletons. The sequencing sample was made of T cells isolated from PBMCs. These receptor sequences come from a human donor in good health. Each CDR3 is given with its conserved first and last residue. The D gene is left open where the match is weak. Not every row has a clone size; where given, it reads once, few, many or a size class.

J gene	clone size	D gene	V gene	CDR3 protein	CDR3 DNA
TRBJ2-2	NA	NA	TRBV30	CAWWLATGELFF	TGTGCCTGGTGGCTAGCCACCGGGGAGCTGTTTTTT
TRBJ2-7	NA	NA	TRBV28	CASSLPDIYEQYF	TGTGCCAGCAGTTTACCTGACATTTACGAGCAGTACTTC
TRBJ1-1	few	TRBD1	TRBV30	CAWTGQGGGTEAFF	TGTGCCTGGACCGGACAGGGAGGAGGGACTGAAGCTTTCTTT
TRBJ1-1	NA	NA	TRBV15	CATSRVGGDPEAFF	TGTGCCACCAGCAGAGTCGGAGGGGATCCTGAAGCTTTCTTT
TRBJ2-3	NA	TRBD2	TRBV5-8	CASSLGREGPPDTQYF	TGTGCCAGCAGCTTGGGGCGGGAGGGCCCTCCAGATACGCAGTATTTT
TRBJ2-7	NA	TRBD1	TRBV4-1	CASSQQGQGSYEQYF	TGCGCCAGCAGCCAACAAGGACAGGGGTCCTACGAGCAGTACTTC
TRBJ1-5	NA	NA	TRBV23-1	CASSQWDIRGPQHF	TGCGCCAGCAGTCAATGGGACATCCGGGGACCCCAGCATTTT
TRBJ2-1	NA	NA	TRBV7-2	CASSPGGITSYNEQFF	TGTGCCAGCAGTCCCGGGGGAATTACTTCCTACAATGAGCAGTTCTTC
TRBJ2-1	NA	NA	TRBV4-1	CASSQVTDSYNEQFF	TGCGCCAGCAGCCAAGTGACTGACTCCTACAATGAGCAGTTCTTC
TRBJ1-1	once	TRBD1	TRBV20-1	CSRQGNTEAFF	TGCAGTAGACAGGGAAACACTGAAGCTTTCTTT
TRBJ1-2	NA	NA	TRBV28	CASSLTGNYGYTF	TGTGCCAGCAGTCTGACGGGGAACTATGGCTACACCTTC
TRBJ1-5	NA	TRBD1	TRBV9	CASSTDRDQPQHF	TGTGCCAGCAGCACGGACAGGGATCAGCCCCAGCATTTT
TRBJ1-5	NA	NA	TRBV4-1	CASSQDSYSNQPQHF	TGCGCCAGCAGCCAAGACTCCTATAGCAATCAGCCCCAGCATTTT
TRBJ1-3	NA	TRBD1	TRBV28	CASSLGTGSGNTIYF	TGTGCCAGCAGTTTGGGGACAGGGTCTGGAAACACCATATATTTT
TRBJ2-7	NA	TRBD2	TRBV4-2	CASSQDLTGGPHEQYF	TGTGCCAGCAGCCAAGATCTTACGGGAGGGCCCCACGAGCAGTACTTC
TRBJ1-2	NA	NA	TRBV7-2	CASSLDTAYGYTF	TGTGCCAGCAGTCTGGACACAGCCTATGGCTACACCTTC
TRBJ2-1	NA	TRBD2	TRBV9	CASSLSGKASEEQFF	TGTGCCAGCAGCCTGAGCGGGAAAGCTTCGGAGGAGCAGTTCTTC
TRBJ2-7	NA	TRBD1	TRBV11-3	CASSRPRTGGGYEQYF	TGTGCCAGCAGCCGCCCTCGGACAGGGGGGGGATACGAGCAGTACTTC
TRBJ1-5	NA	TRBD1	TRBV29-1	CSVGQGIRQPQHF	TGCAGCGTGGGACAGGGGATCCGACAGCCCCAGCATTTT
TRBJ2-2	NA	TRBD2	TRBV30	CAWSQVFGRGTGELFF	TGTGCCTGGAGTCAAGTCTTCGGGAGGGGTACCGGGGAGCTGTTTTTT
TRBJ1-1	NA	TRBD1	TRBV2	CASSGDRETNTEAFF	TGTGCCAGCAGCGGGGACAGGGAGACGAACACTGAAGCTTTCTTT
TRBJ1-1	NA	NA	TRBV29-1	CSAFGGWDTEAFF	TGCAGCGCCTTCGGGGGGTGGGACACTGAAGCTTTCTTT
TRBJ1-1	few	TRBD1	TRBV7-3	CASSLKGDRGVAEAFF	TGTGCCAGCAGCTTAAAAGGGGACAGGGGGGTCGCTGAAGCTTTCTTT
TRBJ2-7	NA	NA	TRBV7-3	CASSLIGGHDEQYF	TGTGCCAGCAGCTTAATCGGGGGGCACGACGAGCAGTACTTC
TRBJ1-3	NA	NA	TRBV5-6	CASSFEGAGNTIYF	TGTGCCAGCAGCTTTGAAGGAGCTGGAAACACCATATATTTT
TRBJ2-7	NA	TRBD2	TRBV4-2	CASSQQKPGLAGSYEQYF	TGTGCCAGCAGCCAGCAGAAACCGGGACTAGCGGGGTCCTACGAGCAGTACTTC
TRBJ1-1	NA	TRBD1	TRBV7-6	CASTFGQGNTEAFF	TGTGCCAGCACCTTTGGACAGGGCAACACTGAAGCTTTCTTT
TRBJ2-2	NA	TRBD2	TRBV12-5	CASGPGLAGGPTGELFF	TGTGCTAGTGGTCCGGGACTAGCGGGAGGGCCCACCGGGGAGCTGTTTTTT
TRBJ1-1	NA	NA	TRBV6-5	CASSYSVEGIAEAFF	TGTGCCAGCAGTTACTCGGTAGAGGGAATAGCTGAAGCTTTCTTT
TRBJ1-1	NA	NA	TRBV19	CASTLGDTPEAFF	TGTGCCAGTACCCTGGGGGACACCCCCGAAGCTTTCTTT
TRBJ2-1	NA	TRBD1	TRBV19	CASSIQDRAYNEQFF	TGTGCCAGTAGTATACAGGACAGGGCCTACAATGAGCAGTTCTTC
TRBJ2-6	once	NA	TRBV30	CAWSYRAPGANVLTF	TGTGCCTGGAGTTACAGGGCTCCTGGGGCCAACGTCCTGACTTTC
TRBJ2-1	NA	TRBD1	TRBV19	CASSYDRGRTNEQFF	TGTGCCAGTAGTTACGACAGGGGGCGAACTAATGAGCAGTTCTTC
TRBJ2-5	NA	TRBD1	TRBV5-1	CASSKGRGQGEETQYF	TGCGCCAGCAGCAAGGGACGTGGGCAGGGGGAAGAGACCCAGTACTTC
TRBJ1-2	NA	NA	TRBV2	CASTLGPSFYGYTF	TGTGCCAGCACCTTGGGGCCGTCATTCTATGGCTACACCTTC
TRBJ1-1	NA	NA	TRBV4-1	CASSPGVRTEAFF	TGCGCCAGCAGCCCAGGGGTGCGGACTGAAGCTTTCTTT